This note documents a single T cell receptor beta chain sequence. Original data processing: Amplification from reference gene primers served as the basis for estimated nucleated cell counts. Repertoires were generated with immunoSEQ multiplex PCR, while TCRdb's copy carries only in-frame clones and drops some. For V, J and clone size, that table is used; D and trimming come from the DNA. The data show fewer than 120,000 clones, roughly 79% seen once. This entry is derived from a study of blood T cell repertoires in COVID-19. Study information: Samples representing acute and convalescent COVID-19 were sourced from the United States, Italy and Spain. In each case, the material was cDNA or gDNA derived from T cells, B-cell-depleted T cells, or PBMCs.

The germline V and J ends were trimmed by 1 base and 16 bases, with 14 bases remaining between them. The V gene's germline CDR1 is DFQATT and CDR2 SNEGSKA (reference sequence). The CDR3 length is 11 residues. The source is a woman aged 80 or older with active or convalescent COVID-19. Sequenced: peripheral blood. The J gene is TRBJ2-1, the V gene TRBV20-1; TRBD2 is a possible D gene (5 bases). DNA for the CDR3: TGCAGTGCTAGAGTTCGCGGCGGGCACTTCTTC. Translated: CSARVRGGHFF.